This passage covers 7 T cell receptor beta chains from one sample sequenced in a study of Ad26.COV2.S vaccination and SARS-CoV-2 variants. Sequencing used immunoSEQ multiplex PCR; TCRdb keeps in-frame clones, though not all of them. Of roughly 500,000 clones in the sample, approximately 89% are singletons; the top ten hold approximately 2.5%. Treatment indicated: approximately 18 received Ad26.COV2.S at low or high dose, single or two shots; about 5 received placebo; per-sample allocation not given. Day 63 following the first vaccine or placebo injection was when the samples were taken. The sample here was peripheral blood, taken in a trial of Ad26.COV2.S vaccine versus placebo. The source is a person between 18 and 65 years old who received the Ad26.COV2.S COVID-19 vaccine or a placebo.

J is TRBJ1-1 and V is TRBV7-6; 7 nucleotides align to TRBD1. The V gene end was trimmed by 3 bases and the J gene end by 3 bases; junction bases not matched to a gene: 10. The CDR3 runs 16 residues. Per the germline V gene, CDR1 is SGHVS and CDR2 is FNYEAQ. The CDR3 protein is CASSFGHRGTDTEAFF. The CDR3 DNA reads as TGTGCCAGCAGCTTTGGACACAGGGGTACCGACACTGAAGCTTTCTTT. The full variable domain, completed using reference TRBV7-6 and TRBJ1-1, is GAGVSQSPRYKVTKRGQDVALRCDPISGHVSLYWYRQALGQGPEFLTYFNYEAQQDKSGLPNDRFSAERPEGSISTLTIQRTEQRDSAMYRCASSFGHRGTDTEAFFGQGTRLTVV.

This chain connects TRBV19 to TRBJ2-3; TRBD2 aligns across 8 bases. The CDR3 is 15 amino acids. CDR1 and CDR2 (germline): LNHDA, SQIVND (reference sequence). Trimming removed 6 bases from V and 3 bases from J; junction bases left unmatched: 8. The CDR3 is CASRGAGALTDTQYF. The DNA for the CDR3 is TGTGCCAGTAGGGGAGCGGGGGCACTTACAGATACGCAGTATTTT.

V and J are TRBV7-6 and TRBJ1-5, with no clear D. The CDR3 is 14 amino acids. CDR1 is SGHVS, CDR2 FNYEAQ, per germline. V was pared by 1 base and J by 9 bases, with 13 bases between. The CDR3, as DNA: TGTGCCAGCAGCTTAGTTCGGGGAAAGGGGCCCCAGCATTTT. Translated, it gives CASSLVRGKGPQHF.

This sequence joins TRBV3-1 (or the pseudogene TRBV3-2) and TRBJ2-6; D is perhaps TRBD1 (6 bases). The germline gives CDR1 LGHDT, CDR2 YNNKEL (reference sequence). The germline V and J ends were trimmed by 4 bases and 0 bases, with 13 bases remaining between them. CDR3 length: 17 residues. The CDR3 reads CASSPTTGGSGANVLTF. In DNA form, the CDR3 reads TGTGCCAGCAGCCCGACGACAGGCGGCTCTGGGGCCAACGTCCTGACTTTC.

The chain combines TRBV19 with TRBJ1-2; D not resolved. Germline-derived CDR1 and CDR2 are LNHDA and SQIVND (reference sequence). The ends were cut back, 3 bases at V and 4 bases at J, with 9 bases in the middle. This CDR3 has 13 amino acids. As DNA, the CDR3 is TGTGCCAGTAGTATCGACGGGAGCTATGGCTACACCTTC. It specifies CASSIDGSYGYTF.

The chain carries TRBV7-9 and TRBJ2-7, with D possibly being TRBD1 (6 bases). The CDR3 is made up of 15 amino acids. Germline V lookup: CDR1 SEHNR, CDR2 FQNEAQ (reference sequence). The V end was cut by 2 bases, the J end by 2 bases, with 13 bases between. The CDR3 reads CASSLFVGDTYEQYF. The CDR3 DNA follows: TGTGCCAGCAGCTTATTTGTGGGGGACACCTACGAGCAGTACTTC. Based on the CDR3 plus reference TRBV7-9 and TRBJ2-7, the full variable domain is DTGVSQNPRHKITKRGQNVTFRCDPISEHNRLYWYRQTLGQGPEFLTYFQNEAQLEKSRLLSDRFSAERPKGSFSTLEIQRTEQGDSAMYLCASSLFVGDTYEQYFGPGTRLTVT.

This sequence joins TRBV28 and TRBJ2-1, with TRBD2 matching over 11 bases. The germline gives CDR1 MDHEN, CDR2 SYDVKM. The CDR3 is 14 amino acids. J gave up 10 bases and V 8 bases, and 10 bases lay outside the gene matches. CDR3 protein: CASRLAGTQYEQFF. The CDR3 coding sequence is TGTGCCAGCCGACTAGCGGGAACCCAATACGAGCAGTTCTTC.